Detailed here is one TCR beta chain. Its antigen is not known. V was pared by 1 base and J by 3 bases, with 7 bases between. The CDR3 spans 13 residues. Germline CDR1 is LNHNV and CDR2 is YYDKDF (reference sequence). The data were taken from a study of OX40 agonist ivuxolimab in advanced cancers. Study context: Partial responses were seen in three patients, one with hepatocellular carcinoma and two with cutaneous melanoma. Study-level points and caveats: Expanded clones were, on average, more numerous among CD8+ T cells than CD4+.

Measured with immunoSEQ multiplex PCR; TCRdb has only the in-frame clones, and not every one. The data show about 150,000 clones, 90% to 95% seen once. V is TRBV15 and J is TRBJ2-7; D not certain. This TCR came from an adult with an advanced solid tumor such as melanoma, head and neck, liver or kidney cancer. Specimen: CD4+ or CD8+ T cells sorted from blood, collected in a trial of the OX40 agonist ivuxolimab. The DNA of the CDR3 is TGTGCCACCAGCAGAGGGCCGAACTACGAGCAGTACTTC. Residues: CATSRGPNYEQYF.